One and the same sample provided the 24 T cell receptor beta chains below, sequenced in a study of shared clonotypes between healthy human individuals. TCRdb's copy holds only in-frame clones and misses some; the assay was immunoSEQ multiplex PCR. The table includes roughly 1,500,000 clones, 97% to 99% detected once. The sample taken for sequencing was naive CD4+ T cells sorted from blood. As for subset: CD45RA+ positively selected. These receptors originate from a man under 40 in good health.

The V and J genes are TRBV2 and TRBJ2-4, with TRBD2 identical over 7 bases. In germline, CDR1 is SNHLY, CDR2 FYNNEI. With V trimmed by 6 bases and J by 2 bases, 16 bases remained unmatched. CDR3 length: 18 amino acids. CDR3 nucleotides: TGTGCCAGCAGGGTAACGTTCCTCACTAGCGCTACCAAAAACATTCAGTACTTC. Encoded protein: CASRVTFLTSATKNIQYF.

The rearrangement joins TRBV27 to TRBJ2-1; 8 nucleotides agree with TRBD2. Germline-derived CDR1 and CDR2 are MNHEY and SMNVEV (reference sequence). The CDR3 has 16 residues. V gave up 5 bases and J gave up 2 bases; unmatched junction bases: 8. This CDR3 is CASSLSGRATYNEQFF. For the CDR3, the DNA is TGTGCCAGCAGTCTTTCCGGGAGGGCCACCTACAATGAGCAGTTCTTC.

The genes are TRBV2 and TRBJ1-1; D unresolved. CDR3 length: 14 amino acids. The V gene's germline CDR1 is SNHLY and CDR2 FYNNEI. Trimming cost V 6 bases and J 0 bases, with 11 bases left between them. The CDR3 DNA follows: TGTGCCAGCAGGGTTTTGACTGTGAACACTGAAGCTTTCTTT. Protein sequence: CASRVLTVNTEAFF.

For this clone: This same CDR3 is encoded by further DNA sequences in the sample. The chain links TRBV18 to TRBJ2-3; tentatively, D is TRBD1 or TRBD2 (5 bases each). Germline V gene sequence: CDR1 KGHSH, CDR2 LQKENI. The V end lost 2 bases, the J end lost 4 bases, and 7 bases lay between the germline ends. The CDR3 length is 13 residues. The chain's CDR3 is CASSPGGSDTQYF. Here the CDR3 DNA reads TGTGCCAGCTCACCAGGGGGATCAGATACGCAGTATTTT.

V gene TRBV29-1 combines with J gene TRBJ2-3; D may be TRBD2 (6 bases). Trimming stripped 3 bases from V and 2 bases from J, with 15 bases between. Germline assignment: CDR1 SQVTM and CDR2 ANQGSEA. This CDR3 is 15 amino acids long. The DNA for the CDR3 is TGCAGCGTTGATTCTGCGGGATCTTTCACAGATACGCAGTATTTT. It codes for CSVDSAGSFTDTQYF.

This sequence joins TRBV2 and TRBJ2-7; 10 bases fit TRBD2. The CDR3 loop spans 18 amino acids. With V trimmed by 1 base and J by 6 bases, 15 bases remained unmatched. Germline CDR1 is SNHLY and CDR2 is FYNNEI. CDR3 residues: CASSEVVLASGRGLEQYF. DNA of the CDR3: TGTGCCAGCAGTGAAGTAGTGTTGGCTAGCGGGAGAGGGCTCGAGCAGTACTTC.

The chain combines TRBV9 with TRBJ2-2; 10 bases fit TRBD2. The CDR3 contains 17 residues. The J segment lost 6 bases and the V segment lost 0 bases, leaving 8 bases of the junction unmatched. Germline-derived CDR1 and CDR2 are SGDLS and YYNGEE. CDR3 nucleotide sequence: TGTGCCAGCAGCGTAGCCAGCGGGAGGGCCGCGGCCGGGGAGCTGTTTTTT. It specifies CASSVASGRAAAGELFF.

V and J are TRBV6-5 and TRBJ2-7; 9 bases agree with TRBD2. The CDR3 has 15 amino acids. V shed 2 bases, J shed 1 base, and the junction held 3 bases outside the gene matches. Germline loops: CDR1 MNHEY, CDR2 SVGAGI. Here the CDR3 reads CASSYVAGVSYEQYF. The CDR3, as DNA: TGTGCCAGCAGTTACGTAGCGGGAGTGTCCTACGAGCAGTACTTC.

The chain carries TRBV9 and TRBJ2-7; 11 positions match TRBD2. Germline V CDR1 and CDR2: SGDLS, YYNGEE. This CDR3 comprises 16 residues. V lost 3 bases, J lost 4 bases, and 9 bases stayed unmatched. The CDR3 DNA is TGTGCCAGCAGCGCGGGGACTAGCGGAGGGAGGTACGAGCAGTACTTC. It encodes CASSAGTSGGRYEQYF.

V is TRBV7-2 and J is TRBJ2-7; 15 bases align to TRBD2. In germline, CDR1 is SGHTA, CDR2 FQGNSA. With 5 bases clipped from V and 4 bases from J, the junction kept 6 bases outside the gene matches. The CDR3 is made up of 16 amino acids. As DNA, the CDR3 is TGTGCCAGCAGCGTCGGACTAGCGGGAGGGAGGTACGAGCAGTACTTC. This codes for CASSVGLAGGRYEQYF.

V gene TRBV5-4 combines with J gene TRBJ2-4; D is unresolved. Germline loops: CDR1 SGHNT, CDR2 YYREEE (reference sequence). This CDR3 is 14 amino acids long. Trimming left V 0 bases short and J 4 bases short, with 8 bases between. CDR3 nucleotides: TGTGCCAGCAGCTTGGAGGACGGAAAAAACATTCAGTACTTC. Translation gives CASSLEDGKNIQYF.

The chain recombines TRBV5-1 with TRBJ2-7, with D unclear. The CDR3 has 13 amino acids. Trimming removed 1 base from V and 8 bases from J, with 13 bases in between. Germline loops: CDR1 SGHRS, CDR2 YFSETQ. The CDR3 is CASSLSPREQQYF. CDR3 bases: TGCGCCAGCAGCTTGTCCCCGAGAGAGCAGCAGTACTTC.

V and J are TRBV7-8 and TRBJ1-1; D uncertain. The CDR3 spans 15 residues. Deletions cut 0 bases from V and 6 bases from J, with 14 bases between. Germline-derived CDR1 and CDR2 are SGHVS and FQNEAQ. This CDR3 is CASSLARVPVAEAFF. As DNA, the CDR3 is TGTGCCAGCAGCTTAGCGCGGGTGCCCGTGGCTGAAGCTTTCTTT.

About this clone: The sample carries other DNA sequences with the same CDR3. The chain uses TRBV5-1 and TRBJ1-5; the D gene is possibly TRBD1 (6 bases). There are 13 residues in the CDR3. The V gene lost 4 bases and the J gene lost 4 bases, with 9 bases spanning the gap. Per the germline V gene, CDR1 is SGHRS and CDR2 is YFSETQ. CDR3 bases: TGCGCCAGCAGCACGGACAGAAATCAGCCCCAGCATTTT. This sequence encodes CASSTDRNQPQHF.

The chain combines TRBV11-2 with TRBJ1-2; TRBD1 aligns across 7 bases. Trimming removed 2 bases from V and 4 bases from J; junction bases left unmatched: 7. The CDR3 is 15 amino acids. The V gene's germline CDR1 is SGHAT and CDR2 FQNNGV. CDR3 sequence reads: CASSLMLDRVYGYTF. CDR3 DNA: TGTGCCAGCAGCTTAATGTTAGACAGGGTCTATGGCTACACCTTC. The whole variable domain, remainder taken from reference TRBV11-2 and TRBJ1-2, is EAGVAQSPRYKIIEKRQSVAFWCNPISGHATLYWYQQILGQGPKLLIQFQNNGVVDDSQLPKDRFSAERLKGVDSTLKIQPAKLEDSAVYLCASSLMLDRVYGYTFGSGTRLTVV.

For the CDR3, the DNA is TGTGCCAGCAGTTTAAGGATGGGAGAGCAGTACTTC. This encodes CASSLRMGEQYF. The chain employs TRBV27 and TRBJ2-7; D gene ambiguous. The CDR3 runs 12 residues. In germline, CDR1 is MNHEY, CDR2 SMNVEV (reference sequence). V lost 2 bases and J 7 bases, leaving 9 bases between the germline ends.

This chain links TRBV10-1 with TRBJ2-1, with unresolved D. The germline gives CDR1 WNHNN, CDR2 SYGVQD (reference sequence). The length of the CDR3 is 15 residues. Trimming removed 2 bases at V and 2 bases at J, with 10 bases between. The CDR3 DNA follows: TGCGCCAGCAGTGAGCGAGTAGTGCCCTACAATGAGCAGTTCTTC. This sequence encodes CASSERVVPYNEQFF.

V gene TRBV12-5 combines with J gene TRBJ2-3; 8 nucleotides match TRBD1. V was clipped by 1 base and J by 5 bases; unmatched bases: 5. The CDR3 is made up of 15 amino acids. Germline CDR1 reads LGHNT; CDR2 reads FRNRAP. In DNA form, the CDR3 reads TGTGCTAGTGGTTTGGGGACAGGGATTGAAGATACGCAGTATTTT. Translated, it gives CASGLGTGIEDTQYF.

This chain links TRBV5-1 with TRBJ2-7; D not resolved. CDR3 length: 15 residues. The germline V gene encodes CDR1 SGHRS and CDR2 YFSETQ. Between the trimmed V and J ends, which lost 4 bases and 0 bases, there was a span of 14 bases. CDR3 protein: CASSPFSRDSYEQYF. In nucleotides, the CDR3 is TGCGCCAGCAGCCCATTTAGCAGAGACTCCTACGAGCAGTACTTC.

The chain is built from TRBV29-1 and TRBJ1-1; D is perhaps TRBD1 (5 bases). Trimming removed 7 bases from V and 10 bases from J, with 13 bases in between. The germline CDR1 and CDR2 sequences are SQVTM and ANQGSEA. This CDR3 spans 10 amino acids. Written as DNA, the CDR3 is TGCAGCGGAGATCAGGGACCAGCTTTCTTT. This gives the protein CSGDQGPAFF.

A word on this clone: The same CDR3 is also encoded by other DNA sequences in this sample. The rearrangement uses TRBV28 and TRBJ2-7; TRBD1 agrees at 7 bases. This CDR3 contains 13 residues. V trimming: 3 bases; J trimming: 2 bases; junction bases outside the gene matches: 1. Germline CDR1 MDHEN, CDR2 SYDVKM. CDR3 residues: CASSFDRAYEQYF. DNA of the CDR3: TGTGCCAGCAGTTTCGACAGGGCCTACGAGCAGTACTTC.

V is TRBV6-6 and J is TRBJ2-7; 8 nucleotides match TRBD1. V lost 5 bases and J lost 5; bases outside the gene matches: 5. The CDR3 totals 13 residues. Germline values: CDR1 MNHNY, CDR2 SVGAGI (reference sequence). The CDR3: CASSDRGSDEQYF. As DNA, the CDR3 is TGTGCCAGCAGTGACAGGGGCAGTGACGAGCAGTACTTC.

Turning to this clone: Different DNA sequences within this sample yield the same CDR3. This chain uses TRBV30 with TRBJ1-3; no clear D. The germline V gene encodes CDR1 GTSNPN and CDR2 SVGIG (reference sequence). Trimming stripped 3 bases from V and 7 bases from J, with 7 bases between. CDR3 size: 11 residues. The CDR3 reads CAWRVGNTIYF. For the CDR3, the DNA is TGTGCCTGGAGAGTTGGGAACACCATATATTTT.

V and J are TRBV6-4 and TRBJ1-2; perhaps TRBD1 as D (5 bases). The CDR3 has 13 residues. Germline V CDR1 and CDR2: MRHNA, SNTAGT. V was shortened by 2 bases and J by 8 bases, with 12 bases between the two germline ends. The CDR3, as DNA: TGTGCCAGCAGTGACGGCAGGGCTGGCGGCTACACCTTC. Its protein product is CASSDGRAGGYTF.